One and the same sample provided the 4 T cell receptor beta chains below, sequenced in a study of blood T cell repertoires in COVID-19. Method: immunoSEQ multiplex PCR; TCRdb's copy keeps in-frame clones and lacks some. The sample holds 200,000 to 250,000 clones, 90% seen once. The sample consisted of peripheral blood. These receptors were collected from a young man with COVID-19, enrolled during active disease.

The genes are TRBV19 and TRBJ1-1; 7 bases map to TRBD1. The V segment lost 6 bases and the J segment 1 base; nucleotides outside the gene matches: 2. Germline-derived CDR1 and CDR2 are LNHDA and SQIVND (reference sequence). The CDR3 is 13 amino acids. The DNA of the CDR3 is TGTGCCAGTAGAGACAGGGAGAACACTGAAGCTTTCTTT. Residues: CASRDRENTEAFF.

This chain uses TRBV7-3 with TRBJ2-1; TRBD2 matches 7 bases. V was clipped by 5 bases and J by 2 bases; unmatched bases: 6. CDR3 size: 15 residues. From germline, CDR1 is SGHTA and CDR2 FQGTGA. In nucleotides, the CDR3 is TGTGCCAGCAGCCCCAGACTAGCAACCTACAATGAGCAGTTCTTC. Its protein product is CASSPRLATYNEQFF.

This sequence joins TRBV5-1 and TRBJ1-6, with D maybe TRBD1 (5 bases). The CDR3 is made up of 15 amino acids. Trimming took off 0 bases at V and 7 bases at J, with 11 bases between the two ends. CDR1 SGHRS and CDR2 YFSETQ come from the germline V gene. In nucleotides, the CDR3 is TGCGCCAGCAGCTTGGTTGGGGCGAAGAATTCACCCCTCCACTTT. The encoded protein is CASSLVGAKNSPLHF.

V usage is TRBV7-9 and J usage is TRBJ2-3, with 7 bases identical to TRBD2. The length of the CDR3 is 15 residues. J lost 6 bases, V lost 7 bases, and 13 bases had no gene match. From germline, CDR1 is SEHNR and CDR2 FQNEAQ (reference sequence). The CDR3 region is CASTLVGGFGDTQYF. DNA for the CDR3: TGTGCCAGCACCCTCGTGGGGGGGTTTGGGGATACGCAGTATTTT.